One and the same sample provided the 4 T cell receptor beta chains below, sequenced in a study of blood T cell repertoires in COVID-19. The table came from immunoSEQ multiplex PCR; TCRdb's copy has only in-frame clones and leaves some out. The sample lists around 320,000 clones; 85% to 95% were seen once. The sequenced sample consisted of PBMCs or T cells enriched from blood (not recorded which). The receptors here all came from a woman between 25 and 40 years old who had been exposed to COVID-19.

The V and J genes are TRBV4-2 and TRBJ2-1; TRBD1 matches 7 bases. With V trimmed by 1 base and J by 4 bases, 7 bases remained unmatched. CDR1 and CDR2 (germline): LGHNA, YNFKEQ. CDR3 length equals 16 residues. The CDR3 sequence: CASSQVQGLGYNEQFF. The CDR3 DNA sequence: TGTGCCAGCAGCCAAGTACAGGGGCTAGGGTACAATGAGCAGTTCTTC.

The chain links TRBV27 to TRBJ1-4, with D unresolved. Trimming removed 4 bases at V and 0 bases at J, with 9 bases between. CDR3 length equals 15 residues. Germline V gene lookup returns CDR1 MNHEY and CDR2 SMNVEV (reference sequence). CDR3 residues: CASSSRHATNEKLFF. CDR3 bases: TGTGCCAGCAGTTCCCGACACGCAACTAATGAAAAACTGTTTTTT.

The chain is built from TRBV4-1 and TRBJ1-2; D is perhaps TRBD1 (6 bases). Deletions cut 6 bases from V and 0 bases from J, with 14 bases between. CDR3 size: 15 residues. Germline lookup yields CDR1 MGHRA and CDR2 YSYEKL. In nucleotides, the CDR3 is TGCGCCAGCAGGAACCCCGGACAGTCTAACTATGGCTACACCTTC. Its translation is CASRNPGQSNYGYTF.

The chain links TRBV5-1 to TRBJ1-5, with D perhaps matching TRBD1 (5 bases). Germline CDR1 and CDR2: SGHRS and YFSETQ. CDR3 length: 17 amino acids. Trimming took off 1 base at V and 9 bases at J, with 23 bases between the two ends. Here the CDR3 reads CASSLPRLFGGMGPQHF. The CDR3, as DNA: TGCGCCAGCAGCTTGCCCCGGCTCTTCGGGGGAATGGGGCCCCAGCATTTT.